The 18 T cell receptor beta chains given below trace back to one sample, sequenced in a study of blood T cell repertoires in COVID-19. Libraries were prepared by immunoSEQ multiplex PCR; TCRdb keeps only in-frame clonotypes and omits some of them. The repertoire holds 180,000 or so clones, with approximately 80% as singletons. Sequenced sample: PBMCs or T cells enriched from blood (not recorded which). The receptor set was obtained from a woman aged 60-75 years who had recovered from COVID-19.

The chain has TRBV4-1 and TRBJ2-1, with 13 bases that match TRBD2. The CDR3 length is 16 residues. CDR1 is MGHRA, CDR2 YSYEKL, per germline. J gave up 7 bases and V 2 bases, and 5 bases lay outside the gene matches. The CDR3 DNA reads TGCGCCAGCAGCCAATCTCCGGGACTAGCGGGGAATGAGCAGTTCTTC. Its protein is CASSQSPGLAGNEQFF.

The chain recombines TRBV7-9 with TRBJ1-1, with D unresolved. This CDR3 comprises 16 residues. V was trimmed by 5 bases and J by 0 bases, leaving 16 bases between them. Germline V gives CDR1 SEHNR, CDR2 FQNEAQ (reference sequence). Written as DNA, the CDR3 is TGTGCCAGCAGCATTACAATACAGAGATTGAACACTGAAGCTTTCTTT. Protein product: CASSITIQRLNTEAFF. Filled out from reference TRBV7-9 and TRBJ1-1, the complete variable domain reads DTGVSQNPRHKITKRGQNVTFRCDPISEHNRLYWYRQTLGQGPEFLTYFQNEAQLEKSRLLSDRFSAERPKGSFSTLEIQRTEQGDSAMYLCASSITIQRLNTEAFFGQGTRLTVV.

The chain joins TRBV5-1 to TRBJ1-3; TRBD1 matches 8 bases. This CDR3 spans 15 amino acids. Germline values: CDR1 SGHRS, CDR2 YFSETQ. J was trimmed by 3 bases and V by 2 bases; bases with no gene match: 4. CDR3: CASSFSGGYGNTIYF. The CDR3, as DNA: TGCGCCAGCAGCTTTTCAGGGGGCTATGGAAACACCATATATTTT.

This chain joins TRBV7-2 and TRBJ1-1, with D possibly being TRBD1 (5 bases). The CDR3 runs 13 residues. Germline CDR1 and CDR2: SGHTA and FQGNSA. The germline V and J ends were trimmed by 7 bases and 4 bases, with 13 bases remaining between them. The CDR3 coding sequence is TGTGCCAGCATCTCCAGGGTGGGCACTGAAGCTTTCTTT. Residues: CASISRVGTEAFF.

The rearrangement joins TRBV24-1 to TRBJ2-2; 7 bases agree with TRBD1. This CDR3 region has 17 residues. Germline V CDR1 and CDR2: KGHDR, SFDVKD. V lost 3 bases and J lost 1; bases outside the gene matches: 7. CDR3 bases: TGTGCCACCAGTGATCCGAGGGGGCTTGGGAACACCGGGGAGCTGTTTTTT. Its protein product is CATSDPRGLGNTGELFF.

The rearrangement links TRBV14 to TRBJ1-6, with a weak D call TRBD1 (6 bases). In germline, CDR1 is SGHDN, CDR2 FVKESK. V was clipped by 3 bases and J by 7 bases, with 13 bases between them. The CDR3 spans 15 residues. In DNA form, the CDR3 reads TGTGCCAGCAGCCATTTAGGACAGATGAATTCACCCCTCCACTTT. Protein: CASSHLGQMNSPLHF.

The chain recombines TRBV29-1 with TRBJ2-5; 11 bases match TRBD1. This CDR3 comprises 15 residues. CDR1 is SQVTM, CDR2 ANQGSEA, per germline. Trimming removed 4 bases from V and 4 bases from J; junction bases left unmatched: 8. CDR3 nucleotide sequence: TGCAGCGTTGTGCGCCGGACAGGGGGCTTAGAGACCCAGTACTTC. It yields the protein CSVVRRTGGLETQYF.

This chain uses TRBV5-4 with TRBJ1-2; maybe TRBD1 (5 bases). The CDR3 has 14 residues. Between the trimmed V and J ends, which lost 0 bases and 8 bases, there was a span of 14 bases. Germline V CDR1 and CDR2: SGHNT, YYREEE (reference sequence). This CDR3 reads CASSLVTQVSGYTF. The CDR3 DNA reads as TGTGCCAGCAGCTTGGTGACACAGGTCAGCGGCTACACCTTC.

CDR3 amino acids: CASSPRTGSYGYTF. The CDR3, as DNA: TGCGCCAGCAGCCCGCGGACTGGCTCCTATGGCTACACCTTC. The rearrangement links TRBV4-1 to TRBJ1-2; D unresolved. Germline V lookup: CDR1 MGHRA, CDR2 YSYEKL. The CDR3 is 14 amino acids. V was clipped by 4 bases and J by 4 bases, with 13 bases between them.

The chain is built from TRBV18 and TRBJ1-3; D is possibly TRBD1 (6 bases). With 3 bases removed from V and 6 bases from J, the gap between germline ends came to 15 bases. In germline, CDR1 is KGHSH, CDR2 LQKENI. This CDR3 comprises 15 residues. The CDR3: CASSPPTGGENTIYF. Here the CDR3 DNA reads TGTGCCAGCTCACCCCCCACGGGGGGCGAAAACACCATATATTTT.

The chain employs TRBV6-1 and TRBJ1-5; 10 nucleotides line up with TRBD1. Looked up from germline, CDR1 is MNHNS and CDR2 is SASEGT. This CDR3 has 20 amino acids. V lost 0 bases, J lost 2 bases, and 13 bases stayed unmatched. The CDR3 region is CASSEAYGTGDYWGNQPQHF. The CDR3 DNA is TGTGCCAGCAGTGAAGCTTACGGGACAGGGGATTACTGGGGCAATCAGCCCCAGCATTTT.

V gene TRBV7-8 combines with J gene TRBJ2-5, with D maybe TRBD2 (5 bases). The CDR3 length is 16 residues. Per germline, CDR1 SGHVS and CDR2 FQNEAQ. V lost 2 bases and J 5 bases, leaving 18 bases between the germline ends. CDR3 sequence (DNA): TGTGCCAGCAGCTTAAGCTGGCCCGGACTGGGGGAGACCCAGTACTTC. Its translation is CASSLSWPGLGETQYF.

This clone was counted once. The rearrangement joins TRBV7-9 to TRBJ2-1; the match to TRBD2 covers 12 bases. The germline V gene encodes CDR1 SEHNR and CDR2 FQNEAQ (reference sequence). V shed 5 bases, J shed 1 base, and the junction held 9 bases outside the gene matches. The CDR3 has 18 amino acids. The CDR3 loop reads CASSPLAGGPGSYNEQFF. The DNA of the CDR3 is TGTGCCAGCAGCCCGCTAGCGGGAGGGCCTGGGTCCTACAATGAGCAGTTCTTC.

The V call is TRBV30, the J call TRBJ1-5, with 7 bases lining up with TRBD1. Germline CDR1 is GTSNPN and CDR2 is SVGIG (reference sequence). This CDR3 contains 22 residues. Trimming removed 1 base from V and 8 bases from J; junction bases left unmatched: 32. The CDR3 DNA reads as TGTGCCTGGAGTGCTCTCCCTGGGGGTGGACAGGCACCCAACATCAGCCAAGAGCCCCAGCATTTT. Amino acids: CAWSALPGGGQAPNISQEPQHF.

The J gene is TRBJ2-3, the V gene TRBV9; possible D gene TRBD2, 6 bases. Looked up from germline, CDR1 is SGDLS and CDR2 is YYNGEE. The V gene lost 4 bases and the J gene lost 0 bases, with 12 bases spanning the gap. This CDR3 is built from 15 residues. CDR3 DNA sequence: TGTGCCAGCAGCCCCCAAAGCGGGAGCACAGATACGCAGTATTTT. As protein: CASSPQSGSTDTQYF.

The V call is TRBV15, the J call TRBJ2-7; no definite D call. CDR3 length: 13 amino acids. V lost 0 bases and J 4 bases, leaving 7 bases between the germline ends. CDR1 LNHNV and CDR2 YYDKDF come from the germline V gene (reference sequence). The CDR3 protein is CATSREMEYEQYF. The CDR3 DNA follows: TGTGCCACCAGCAGAGAGATGGAGTACGAGCAGTACTTC.

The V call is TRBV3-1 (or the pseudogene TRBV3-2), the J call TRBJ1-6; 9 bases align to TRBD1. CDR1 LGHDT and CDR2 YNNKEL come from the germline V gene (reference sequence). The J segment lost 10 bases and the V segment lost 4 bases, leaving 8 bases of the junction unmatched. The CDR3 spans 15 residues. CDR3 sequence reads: CASSRVDRGVSPLHF. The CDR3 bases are TGTGCCAGCAGCCGAGTGGACAGGGGAGTATCACCCCTCCACTTT.

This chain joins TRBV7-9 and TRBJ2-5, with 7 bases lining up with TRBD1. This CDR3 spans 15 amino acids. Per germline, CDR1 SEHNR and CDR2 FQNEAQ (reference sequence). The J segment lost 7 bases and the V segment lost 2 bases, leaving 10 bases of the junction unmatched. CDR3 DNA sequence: TGTGCCAGCAGCTTATCAGGGGGACCCTTTGGGACCCAGTACTTC. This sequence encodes CASSLSGGPFGTQYF.